What follows are 3 T cell receptor beta chains derived from one specimen sequenced in a study of T cell responses to AZD1222 COVID-19 vaccine. Profiled with immunoSEQ multiplex PCR; TCRdb holds only in-frame clones, not every one. The sample includes about 120,000 clones, roughly 90% seen only once; the top ten take less than 8.5%. Material: peripheral blood, obtained 28 days after the second AZD1222 dose. The source of these receptors is an adult who received the AZD1222 COVID-19 vaccine.

This clone was counted between two and nine times. The V and J genes are TRBV27 and TRBJ1-1; 9 bases align to TRBD1. With 5 bases clipped from V and 6 bases from J, the junction kept 10 bases outside the gene matches. CDR3 length equals 15 residues. Germline V gene data show CDR1 as MNHEY and CDR2 as SMNVEV (reference sequence). The CDR3 sequence is CASSRTQGASPEAFF. The CDR3 DNA reads TGTGCCAGCAGTCGCACACAGGGGGCGTCTCCTGAAGCTTTCTTT.

This chain joins TRBV5-3 and TRBJ1-5; D gene uncertain. TRBV5-3 is an ORF; its function is uncertain. The CDR3 is made up of 14 amino acids. The ends were cut back, 4 bases at V and 1 base at J, with 9 bases in the middle. The CDR3 DNA reads as TGTGCCAGAAGCGGCCGCTTAAGCAATCAGCCCCAGCATTTT. This sequence encodes CARSGRLSNQPQHF.

The chain has TRBV3-1 (or the pseudogene TRBV3-2) and TRBJ2-7; D is ambiguous. Per germline, CDR1 LGHDT and CDR2 YNNKEL (reference sequence). The CDR3 has 12 residues. V was cut by 0 bases and J by 9 bases, with 9 bases left in between. For the CDR3, the DNA is TGTGCCAGCAGCCAAGATTGGCTCCTGCAGTACTTC. As protein: CASSQDWLLQYF.